This T cell receptor beta chain appears in the sequencing data of a study of neurological immune-mediated disorders. This clonotype was found many times. The V gene's germline CDR1 is MDHEN and CDR2 SYDVKM. Unmatched junction bases numbered 8, after V lost 6 bases and J lost 6 bases. This CDR3 has 14 amino acids. The cDNA was generated by 5'RACE with 10-nucleotide random UMIs. Using its own MiXCR run on the 5' RACE reads, TCRdb lists one record per CDR3 protein. The sample gives 50,000 to 65,000 distinct CDR3 sequences, roughly 3.5% of which show up once; around 1.5% is in the top ten. The sequencing input was PBMCs. This TCR came from a young man with multiple sclerosis. The chain couples TRBV28 to TRBJ2-1; TRBD1 agrees at 7 bases. CDR3 nucleotides: TGTGCCAGCAGGTCAATACAGGGGCTCAATGAGCAGTTCTTC. Protein sequence: CASRSIQGLNEQFF.